The clone carrying this TCR beta chain came up many times. The record originates from a study of low-dose radiotherapy and immunotherapy resistance in tumors. Study summary: The patients were given nivolumab 240 mg every two weeks and ipilimumab 1 mg/kg every six weeks, through an intravenous route. At a dose of 200 mg/m2, intravenous cyclophosphamide was given every two weeks, one day before radiation and immunotherapy. Patients took oral aspirin 300 mg daily for four cycles from cycle 1 day 1.

TRAV and TRBV primers primed cDNA for both TCRalpha and TCRbeta. TCRs were amplified for 15 to 20 PCR cycles with a constant-region primer and V-primer adapter. One entry per CDR3 protein, called by TCRdb with MiXCR from the reads. Among just over 90,000 distinct CDR3 sequences listed, 20% were seen once. CDR3 length equals 19 residues. J gave up 1 base and V 1 base, and 11 bases lay outside the gene matches. Looked up from germline, CDR1 is MGHRA and CDR2 is YSYEKL. As to time point: after trial treatment. The treatment: LDRT plus nivolumab, ipilimumab, low-dose cyclophosphamide and aspirin (RACIN trial).

Sample: PBMCs, taken after low-dose radiotherapy plus immunotherapy. The J gene is TRBJ1-1, the V gene TRBV4-1; the match to TRBD1 covers 11 bases. The source is a female donor with ovarian cancer. For the CDR3, the DNA is TGCGCCAGCAGCCAAGGGGGCAATGGACAGGGGGCACAGAACACTGAAGCTTTCTTT. Amino acid sequence: CASSQGGNGQGAQNTEAFF.